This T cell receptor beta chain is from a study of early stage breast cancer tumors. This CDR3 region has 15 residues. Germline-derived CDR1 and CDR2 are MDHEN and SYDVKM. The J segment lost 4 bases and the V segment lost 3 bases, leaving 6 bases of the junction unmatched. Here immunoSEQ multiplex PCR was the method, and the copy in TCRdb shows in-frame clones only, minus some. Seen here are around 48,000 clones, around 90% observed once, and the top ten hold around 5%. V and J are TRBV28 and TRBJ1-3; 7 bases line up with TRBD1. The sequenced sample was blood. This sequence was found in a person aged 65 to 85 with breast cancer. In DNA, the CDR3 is TGTGCCAGCAGTTTCCAGGGGGTGGAGGGAAACACCATATATTTT. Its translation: CASSFQGVEGNTIYF.